The table lists the clone carrying this TCR beta chain with a few counts. Its specificity is unknown. Each CDR3 protein is one row after TCRdb ran MiXCR on the RT-PCR reads. The sample shows approximately 520,000 distinct CDR3 sequences, roughly 25% of them seen only once. This specimen belongs to a study of response to subunit inactivated influenza vaccine. Trimming took off 8 bases at V and 0 bases at J, with 11 bases between the two ends. This CDR3 has 14 amino acids. Germline V gives CDR1 MNHEY, CDR2 SVGEGT. Study-wide results and limits: Few additional T cells are recruited per seasonal influenza vaccination, authors suggested.

This clonotype was obtained from a man aged 45-65 years who received an inactivated influenza vaccine. This chain uses TRBV6-2 or TRBV6-3 with TRBJ1-3, with D possibly TRBD1 on 6 matching bases. The input for sequencing was CD4+ T cells sorted from PBMCs, taken approximately 5 days after vaccination. The CDR3, as DNA: TGTGCCAGCGGAACAGGGAGCTCTGGAAACACCATATATTTT. Translated: CASGTGSSGNTIYF.